Listed here are 23 T cell receptor beta chains from one sample, sequenced in a study of blood T cell repertoires in COVID-19. Method: immunoSEQ multiplex PCR; TCRdb's copy keeps in-frame clones and lacks some. The sample shows about 370,000 clones, 80% to 90% of them seen only once. The sequencing sample was made of peripheral blood. The receptors derive from a woman in her 30s with COVID-19, enrolled during active disease.

The rearrangement uses TRBV28 and TRBJ1-5; 10 nucleotides match TRBD1. CDR3 length: 16 residues. Unmatched junction bases numbered 4, after V lost 1 base and J lost 4 bases. Germline values: CDR1 MDHEN, CDR2 SYDVKM. CDR3 loop: CASSLSGQGQNQPQHF. The CDR3 DNA sequence: TGTGCCAGCAGTTTATCGGGACAGGGGCAAAATCAGCCCCAGCATTTT.

CDR3 coding DNA: TGTGCCAGCAGCCTCCATGGGGTAGGGGGCAATCAGCCCCAGCATTTT. This codes for CASSLHGVGGNQPQHF. V gene TRBV3-1 (or the pseudogene TRBV3-2) combines with J gene TRBJ1-5, with D perhaps matching TRBD1 (5 bases). The ends were cut back, 4 bases at V and 2 bases at J, with 15 bases in the middle. Germline-derived CDR1 and CDR2 are LGHDT and YNNKEL (reference sequence). The CDR3 has 16 amino acids.

This rearrangement joins TRBV10-3 to TRBJ1-1; no clear D gene. The V gene lost 6 bases and the J gene lost 1 base, with 12 bases spanning the gap. Germline-derived CDR1 and CDR2 are ENHRY and SYGVKD. The CDR3 length is 14 residues. The CDR3 nucleotides are TGTGCCATCAGGACGAACCCAGGGAACACTGAAGCTTTCTTT. This codes for CAIRTNPGNTEAFF.

The chain has TRBV7-8 and TRBJ2-3; TRBD2 matches at 8 bases. J was trimmed by 5 bases and V by 2 bases; bases with no gene match: 6. Germline CDR1 reads SGHVS; CDR2 reads FQNEAQ. The CDR3 is 15 residues long. CDR3 bases: TGTGCCAGCAGCTTACGGTCTAGCGGGCAAGATACGCAGTATTTT. Translated, it gives CASSLRSSGQDTQYF.

This clone was seen only a few times. The chain uses TRBV27 and TRBJ2-1, with 11 bases lining up with TRBD2. The CDR3 loop spans 15 amino acids. Looked up from germline, CDR1 is MNHEY and CDR2 is SMNVEV (reference sequence). Unmatched junction bases numbered 6, after V lost 7 bases and J lost 4 bases. The CDR3 is CASNLGLAAYNEQFF. The CDR3 nucleotides read TGTGCCAGCAACCTGGGACTAGCGGCGTACAATGAGCAGTTCTTC.

The CDR3 region is CASSHTGQSYPNYGYTF. Here the CDR3 DNA reads TGCGCCAGCAGCCATACAGGACAGTCCTATCCTAACTATGGCTACACCTTC. This chain connects TRBV5-1 to TRBJ1-2, with D perhaps TRBD1 (6 bases). The ends were cut back, 4 bases at V and 0 bases at J, with 19 bases in the middle. The CDR3 consists of 17 residues. The germline V gene has CDR1 SGHRS and CDR2 YFSETQ.

The chain is built from TRBV19 and TRBJ1-2, with TRBD1 matching 9 bases. The CDR3 covers 14 residues. CDR1 LNHDA and CDR2 SQIVND come from the germline V gene (reference sequence). V shed 7 bases, J shed 4 bases, and the junction held 7 bases outside the gene matches. The CDR3 nucleotides are TGTGCCAGTAACTATGACAGGGGGTTCTATGGCTACACCTTC. It codes for CASNYDRGFYGYTF.

This chain links TRBV9 with TRBJ2-5; 15 bases align to TRBD2. V dropped 3 bases and J dropped 5; count of bases not matched to a gene: 8. CDR3 length equals 17 residues. The germline V gene encodes CDR1 SGDLS and CDR2 YYNGEE. CDR3 in DNA: TGTGCCAGCAGCGCAGGGGGACTAGCGGGAGGAATGGAGACCCAGTACTTC. Its protein product is CASSAGGLAGGMETQYF.

This clone was detected only a few times. The CDR3 spells CASASQFVASGETQYF. CDR3 DNA: TGTGCCAGCGCTTCTCAGTTTGTCGCTAGCGGAGAGACCCAGTACTTC. The chain couples TRBV25-1 to TRBJ2-5, with TRBD2 matching over 7 bases. Germline V gives CDR1 MGHDK, CDR2 SYGVNS. This CDR3 contains 16 residues. The trim removed 8 bases at V and 4 bases at J, leaving 16 bases unmatched.

The chain carries TRBV4-1 and TRBJ2-7, with 8 bases that match TRBD1. Trimming cost V 2 bases and J 3 bases; bases outside gene matches: 12. Germline V gives CDR1 MGHRA, CDR2 YSYEKL. The CDR3 totals 17 residues. The CDR3 bases are TGCGCCAGCAGCCAAACCGGGCCGGCGACAGGGGTCTACGAGCAGTACTTC. It encodes CASSQTGPATGVYEQYF.

The CDR3 DNA follows: TGTGCCAGCAGCGAGGGACTAGCGTTTTCAGATACGCAGTATTTT. Residues: CASSEGLAFSDTQYF. The V and J genes are TRBV9 and TRBJ2-3; 10 bases fit TRBD2. J lost 4 bases, V lost 3 bases, and 5 bases had no gene match. CDR3 length equals 15 residues. Germline CDR1 is SGDLS and CDR2 is YYNGEE.

The chain is built from TRBV11-2 and TRBJ2-7; D is perhaps TRBD1 (6 bases). Germline CDR1 and CDR2: SGHAT and FQNNGV. CDR3 size: 15 residues. With 2 bases removed from V and 0 bases from J, the gap between germline ends came to 11 bases. CDR3 region: CASSLSGADSYEQYV. The CDR3 DNA reads as TGTGCCAGCAGCTTATCAGGGGCTGACTCCTACGAGCAGTACGTC.

Of note for this clone: Other DNA sequences within the sample encode an identical CDR3. The CDR3: CASSLGASYEQYF. Here the CDR3 DNA reads TGTGCCAGCAGTTTGGGGGCGTCCTACGAGCAGTACTTC. The rearrangement links TRBV12-3 or TRBV12-4 to TRBJ2-7; possible D gene TRBD1, 6 bases. The CDR3 extends over 13 amino acids. Trimming stripped 3 bases from V and 1 base from J, with 7 bases between.

The V gene is TRBV19, the J gene TRBJ2-2; maybe TRBD1 (5 bases). Germline V gene sequence: CDR1 LNHDA, CDR2 SQIVND (reference sequence). The CDR3 is made up of 15 amino acids. V lost 4 bases, J lost 5 bases, and 14 bases lay in between. The CDR3 nucleotides are TGTGCCAGTAGTAATGTCAGGGATGTGACCGGGGAGCTGTTTTTT. Translating gives CASSNVRDVTGELFF.

V usage is TRBV11-2 and J usage is TRBJ2-7; D is possibly TRBD2 (5 bases). This CDR3 region has 14 residues. The germline V gene encodes CDR1 SGHAT and CDR2 FQNNGV. V gave up 5 bases and J gave up 3 bases, with 14 bases separating them. The CDR3 DNA sequence: TGTGCCAGCAGCATACCGGGAAGACGCTACGAGCAGTACTTC. It specifies CASSIPGRRYEQYF.

This clone appeared a few times. The chain combines TRBV6-5 with TRBJ1-6; D not resolved. Germline CDR1 and CDR2: MNHEY and SVGAGI. The CDR3 covers 15 residues. V lost 4 bases and J lost 7, with 14 bases in between. The chain's CDR3 is CASSSSDGANSPLHF. In DNA form, the CDR3 reads TGTGCCAGCAGTTCTTCCGACGGAGCAAATTCACCCCTCCACTTT.

V and J are TRBV3-1 (or the pseudogene TRBV3-2) and TRBJ2-5; D perhaps matches TRBD2 (5 bases). V dropped 1 base and J dropped 5 bases, with 11 bases sitting between them. In germline, CDR1 is LGHDT, CDR2 YNNKEL (reference sequence). This CDR3 has 14 residues. For the CDR3, the DNA is TGTGCCAGCAGCCAAGTTCTAGCCCGGGAGACCCAGTACTTC. As protein: CASSQVLARETQYF.

This chain uses TRBV2 with TRBJ1-2; 7 bases line up with TRBD1. This CDR3 is built from 14 residues. Germline CDR1 SNHLY, CDR2 FYNNEI. The junction had 3 bases not matched to a gene; V was cut back by 3 bases and J by 2 bases. CDR3 nucleotides: TGTGCCAGCAGTGATGTAGGGGGCAACTATGGCTACACCTTC. This codes for CASSDVGGNYGYTF.

The gene calls are TRBV19 and TRBJ1-1; 7 bases fit TRBD1. Trimming at V came to 5 bases and at J to 5 bases, leaving 5 bases not matched to a gene. Germline CDR1 reads LNHDA; CDR2 reads SQIVND (reference sequence). There are 13 residues in the CDR3. CDR3 sequence (DNA): TGTGCCAGTAGTTCAGGGGGGTGGACTGAAGCTTTCTTT. This encodes CASSSGGWTEAFF.

Details on this clone: At one end, the junction sequence differs from germline, possibly due to a read error. The rearrangement joins TRBV15 to TRBJ2-1; a possible D gene is TRBD2 (5 bases). Germline CDR1 LNHNV, CDR2 YYDKDF (reference sequence). The CDR3 has 16 residues. The CDR3 DNA reads TGTGCCACCAGCGGAGCTAGAGCGGAGTTCTACGATGAGCAGTTCTTC. Translating gives CATSGARAEFYDEQFF. Using reference TRBV15 and TRBJ2-1 for the parts outside the CDR3, the full variable domain is DAMVIQNPRYQVTQFGKPVTLSCSQTLNHNVMYWYQQKSSQAPKLLFHYYDKDFNNEADTPDNFQSRRPNTSFCFLDIRSPGLGDTAMYLCATSGARAEFYDEQFFGPGTRLTVL.

V is TRBV19 and J is TRBJ1-4; 7 bases map to TRBD1. Germline V gene sequence: CDR1 LNHDA, CDR2 SQIVND (reference sequence). The CDR3 is made up of 16 amino acids. Losses at the gene ends were 2 bases for V and 6 bases for J; bases not matched to a gene: 9. In DNA form, the CDR3 reads TGTGCCAGTAGTATAAGGGGGCGTCAGGTCGATGAAAAACTGTTTTTT. Amino acids: CASSIRGRQVDEKLFF. Full variable domain (remainder filled in from reference TRBV19 and TRBJ1-4): DGGITQSPKYLFRKEGQNVTLSCEQNLNHDAMYWYRQDPGQGLRLIYYSQIVNDFQKGDIAEGYSVSREKKESFPLTVTSAQKNPTAFYLCASSIRGRQVDEKLFFGSGTQLSVL.

The gene calls are TRBV28 and TRBJ2-3; 7 positions agree with TRBD2. Germline CDR1 MDHEN, CDR2 SYDVKM. With 6 bases clipped from V and 1 base from J, the junction kept 4 bases outside the gene matches. The CDR3 consists of 14 residues. The CDR3 reads CASRRLAGTDTQYF. CDR3 nucleotides: TGTGCCAGCAGGAGACTAGCTGGCACAGATACGCAGTATTTT.

CDR3: CASSSEPGTPEQYV. The CDR3 DNA sequence: TGTGCCAGCAGCTCAGAACCCGGGACACCCGAGCAGTACGTC. The V and J genes are TRBV7-8 and TRBJ2-7, with a possible D match to TRBD1 (6 bases). Germline CDR1 and CDR2: SGHVS and FQNEAQ. CDR3 length: 14 amino acids. V was trimmed by 4 bases and J by 6 bases, leaving 16 bases between them.